These 18 T cell receptor beta chains came from one sample sequenced in a study of T-cell reconstitution after alpha-beta-depleted transplantation in children. Unique molecular identifiers were incorporated when the TCRbeta library was constructed. TCRdb redid the calling of the PCR reads with MiXCR, one entry per CDR3 protein. The sample lists 150,000 to 200,000 distinct CDR3 sequences; about 14% were seen once. This material consisted of PBMCs from the stem cell graft donor, taken from the stem cell graft. These receptor sequences come from a human donor who donated a stem cell graft to a child with acute lymphoblastic leukemia.

This clonotype was seen ten or more times. This chain uses TRBV5-1 with TRBJ2-1; D is unresolved. Trimming removed 7 bases at V and 10 bases at J, with 18 bases between. The CDR3 spans 13 residues. Germline-derived CDR1 and CDR2 are SGHRS and YFSETQ. CDR3 sequence (DNA): TGCGCCAGCTCCCGAGGCAGCCCCAAAGAGCAGTTCTTC. It translates to CASSRGSPKEQFF.

At least ten counts were recorded for this clonotype. V is TRBV12-3 or TRBV12-4 and J is TRBJ1-3; D call uncertain. This CDR3 contains 14 residues. V dropped 5 bases and J dropped 2 bases, with 10 bases sitting between them. CDR3 amino acids: CASSPGGPGNTIYF. For the CDR3, the DNA is TGTGCCAGCAGTCCGGGAGGACCTGGAAACACCATATATTTT.

The table lists this clonotype with many counts. This rearrangement joins TRBV4-1 to TRBJ1-5; D not certain. CDR3 length: 17 amino acids. Germline V lookup: CDR1 MGHRA, CDR2 YSYEKL. V was cut by 0 bases and J by 10 bases, with 22 bases left in between. The chain's CDR3 is CASSQDWEFAGSPPQHF. The CDR3 DNA is TGCGCCAGCAGCCAAGATTGGGAGTTCGCCGGGAGTCCACCCCAGCATTTT.

This clonotype was seen at least ten times. The chain uses TRBV7-9 and TRBJ2-7, with D perhaps TRBD1 (6 bases). Germline V gene sequence: CDR1 SEHNR, CDR2 FQNEAQ (reference sequence). Trimming took 1 base from V and 3 from J, leaving 16 bases between them. The CDR3 is made up of 16 amino acids. DNA for the CDR3: TGTGCCAGCAGCTTAGGACAGGCCTTGGCCAACTACGAGCAGTACTTC. Protein sequence: CASSLGQALANYEQYF.

In its sample, this clonotype was seen many times. The rearrangement links TRBV3-1 to TRBJ2-2; D is perhaps TRBD2 (6 bases). V lost 1 base and J 5 bases, leaving 11 bases between the germline ends. Germline lookup yields CDR1 LGHDT and CDR2 YNNKEL (reference sequence). This CDR3 contains 15 residues. In nucleotides, the CDR3 is TGTGCCAGCAGCCAAGGGACACGGGGGACCGGGGAGCTGTTTTTT. Encoded protein: CASSQGTRGTGELFF.

This clonotype was picked up many times. The chain combines TRBV18 with TRBJ1-2; TRBD1 agrees at 8 bases. The CDR3 is 13 amino acids. The ends lost 4 bases at V and 5 bases at J; junction bases unmatched: 3. Germline loops: CDR1 KGHSH, CDR2 LQKENI. CDR3 DNA: TGTGCCAGCTCACTACAGGGGGAATATGGCTACACCTTC. Protein: CASSLQGEYGYTF.

The table lists this clonotype with many counts. The chain couples TRBV29-1 to TRBJ2-1; D is tentatively TRBD1 or TRBD2 (5 bases each). In germline, CDR1 is SQVTM, CDR2 ANQGSEA. This CDR3 is built from 15 residues. V dropped 0 bases and J dropped 8 bases, with 17 bases sitting between them. CDR3 protein: CSVEERGSWSHEQFF. The DNA for the CDR3 is TGCAGCGTTGAAGAGAGGGGCAGTTGGTCCCATGAGCAGTTCTTC.

This clonotype was counted ten times or more. V and J are TRBV11-2 and TRBJ1-6; the match to TRBD1 covers 7 bases. This CDR3 has 19 amino acids. The V gene's germline CDR1 is SGHAT and CDR2 FQNNGV. The V segment lost 4 bases and the J segment 2 bases; nucleotides outside the gene matches: 14. The CDR3 loop is CASSSTIVSGQTYNSPLHF. CDR3 sequence (DNA): TGTGCCAGCAGCTCCACCATAGTTTCGGGACAGACCTATAATTCACCCCTCCACTTT.

This clonotype was counted at least ten times. This sequence joins TRBV4-2 and TRBJ2-7, with D unresolved. Looked up from germline, CDR1 is LGHNA and CDR2 is YNFKEQ. The length of the CDR3 is 12 residues. Trimming pared 3 bases from V and 2 bases from J, leaving 5 bases between. CDR3 region: CASSQAPYEQYF. The CDR3 DNA reads as TGTGCCAGCAGCCAGGCCCCCTACGAGCAGTACTTC.

Ten or more counts support this clonotype. The gene calls are TRBV11-2 and TRBJ2-7; the D gene is possibly TRBD1 (6 bases). The CDR3 is 14 amino acids. V was clipped by 6 bases and J by 1 base, with 13 bases between them. Germline-derived CDR1 and CDR2 are SGHAT and FQNNGV. The CDR3 is CASRVTGQSYEQYF. The CDR3 bases are TGTGCCAGCAGGGTAACGGGACAATCCTACGAGCAGTACTTC.

In its sample, this clonotype was seen many times. The gene calls are TRBV5-1 and TRBJ2-7; D may be TRBD1 (5 bases). This CDR3 is built from 15 residues. V shed 3 bases and J shed 3 bases, with 16 bases lying between them. Germline V CDR1 and CDR2: SGHRS, YFSETQ. In DNA form, the CDR3 reads TGCGCCAGCAGCTCCGGACAACCGACTTTCTACGAGCAGTACTTC. Protein: CASSSGQPTFYEQYF. Together with reference TRBV5-1 and TRBJ2-7, the CDR3 gives the full variable domain: KAGVTQTPRYLIKTRGQQVTLSCSPISGHRSVSWYQQTPGQGLQFLFEYFSETQRNKGNFPGRFSGRQFSNSRSEMNVSTLELGDSALYLCASSSGQPTFYEQYFGPGTRLTVT.

Turning to this clonotype: Relative to the germline gene, one junction end is altered; a read error may explain this. The V gene is TRBV7-7, the J gene TRBJ2-2; 10 bases are a match to TRBD2. The CDR3 sequence is 15 residues long. CDR1 is SSHAT and CDR2 is FNYEAQ in the germline V gene (reference sequence). CDR3 nucleotides: TGTGCTAGCAGCTTTGCTAGCGGGGGTACCGGGGAGCTGTTTTTT. Its translation is CASSFASGGTGELFF.

The chain has TRBV30 and TRBJ2-2; D unresolved. Germline V gene lookup returns CDR1 GTSNPN and CDR2 SVGIG (reference sequence). Trimming took off 2 bases at V and 0 bases at J, with 7 bases between the two ends. The CDR3 covers 14 residues. The CDR3 loop is CAWSRLSNTGELFF. CDR3 in DNA: TGTGCCTGGAGTCGACTCTCGAACACCGGGGAGCTGTTTTTT.

This chain links TRBV6-5 with TRBJ2-1; 13 positions match TRBD2. Germline lookup yields CDR1 MNHEY and CDR2 SVGAGI. The V segment lost 2 bases and the J segment 5 bases; nucleotides outside the gene matches: 3. This CDR3 is 16 amino acids long. The CDR3 DNA reads TGTGCCAGCAGTTACCTAGGACTAGCGGGAGACAATGAGCAGTTCTTC. Translation: CASSYLGLAGDNEQFF.

This clonotype was observed many times. The gene calls are TRBV5-6 and TRBJ2-5, with TRBD2 as a possible D gene (5 bases). This CDR3 has 14 residues. Germline V gives CDR1 SGHDT, CDR2 YYEEEE. The germline V and J ends were trimmed by 6 bases and 3 bases, with 15 bases remaining between them. CDR3 bases: TGTGCCAGCATCCTAAATGGAGCGGAAGAGACCCAGTACTTC. Translated, it gives CASILNGAEETQYF.

This chain joins TRBV7-9 and TRBJ1-4; no reliable D call. This CDR3 is 16 amino acids long. The V end lost 1 base, the J end lost 0 bases, and 9 bases lay between the germline ends. The germline gives CDR1 SEHNR, CDR2 FQNEAQ (reference sequence). In DNA form, the CDR3 reads TGTGCCAGCAGCTTAGGCAGGACCGCAACTAATGAAAAACTGTTTTTT. Its translation is CASSLGRTATNEKLFF.

This clonotype was recorded at least ten times. J is TRBJ1-1 and V is TRBV21-1; the tabulated D call, TRBD1, remains unverified against the DNA. TRBV21-1 is shown as a pseudogene. The CDR3 is made up of 15 amino acids. The CDR3 here is CASGTGHLKIPEAFF. CDR3 in DNA: TGTGCCAGCGGGACAGGGCACTTGAAAATCCCTGAAGCTTTCTTT.

In this sample, this clonotype turned up many times. This chain uses TRBV5-5 with TRBJ2-4, with TRBD1 matching 7 bases. Germline V gene sequence: CDR1 SGHKS, CDR2 YYEKEE (reference sequence). V shed 7 bases and J 1 base; nucleotides not matched to a gene: 14. CDR3 length: 17 residues. The CDR3 bases are TGTGCCAGCGCGGACCCCACAGGGGATCGGGCCAAAAACATTCAGTACTTC. Protein product: CASADPTGDRAKNIQYF.